This TCR beta chain emerged from a study of blood T cells in healthy people across ages. Study-level findings and limits: The donors' CMV status was not determined, possibly confounding changes in expanded clonotypes. Across the age range, TCR beta diversity per million T cells fell in a roughly linear way.

Every sample yielded at least 7 million isolated PBMCs. Alongside a J-beta primer mix, a sample-barcoded 5' primer served in a second PCR lasting roughly 7 to 11 cycles. TCRdb used MiXCR to reprocess the 5' RACE reads, holding one entry per CDR3 protein. Of around 600,000 distinct CDR3 sequences in the sample, about 45% are singletons; the top ten hold 20% to 25%. About this clonotype: Its antigen is not identified.

This CDR3 has 17 amino acids. Looked up from germline, CDR1 is LGHNA and CDR2 is YNFKEQ. The trim removed 2 bases at V and 9 bases at J, leaving 11 bases unmatched. The sample taken for sequencing was blood. The TCR was taken from a man older than 75 in good health. The chain recombines TRBV4-2 with TRBJ2-1; 12 positions match TRBD2. CDR3: CASSQRPGLAGSIEQFF. The CDR3 DNA reads TGTGCCAGCAGCCAAAGACCAGGACTAGCGGGATCCATTGAGCAGTTCTTC.